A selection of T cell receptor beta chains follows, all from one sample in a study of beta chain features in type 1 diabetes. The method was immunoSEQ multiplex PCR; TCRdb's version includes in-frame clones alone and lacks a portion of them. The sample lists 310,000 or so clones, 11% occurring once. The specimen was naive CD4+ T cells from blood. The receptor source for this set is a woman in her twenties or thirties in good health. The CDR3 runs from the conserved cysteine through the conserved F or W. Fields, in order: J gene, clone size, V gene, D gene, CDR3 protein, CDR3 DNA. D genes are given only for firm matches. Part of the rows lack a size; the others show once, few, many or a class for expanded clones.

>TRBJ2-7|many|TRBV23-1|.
CASSPYEQYF
TGCGCCAGCAGTCCGTACGAGCAGTACTTC
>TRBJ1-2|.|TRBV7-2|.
CASSGGNYGYTF
TGTGCCAGCAGTGGGGGGAACTATGGCTACACCTTC
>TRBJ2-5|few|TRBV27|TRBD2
CASSFRLAGAETQYF
TGTGCCAGCAGTTTTAGACTAGCGGGAGCAGAGACCCAGTACTTC
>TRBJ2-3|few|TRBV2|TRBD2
CASSALAGGTDTQYF
TGTGCCAGCAGTGCCCTAGCGGGAGGGACAGATACGCAGTATTTT
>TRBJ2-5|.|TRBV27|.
CASSFSHQGETQYF
TGTGCCAGCAGTTTCAGTCACCAGGGGGAGACCCAGTACTTC
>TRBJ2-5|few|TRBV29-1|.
CSVGVSGETQYF
TGCAGCGTTGGAGTCAGCGGGGAGACCCAGTACTTC
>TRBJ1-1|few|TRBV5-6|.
CASSFQGLNTEAFF
TGTGCCAGCAGCTTCCAGGGTTTGAACACTGAAGCTTTCTTT
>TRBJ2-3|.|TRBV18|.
CASSPPTVGTQYF
TGTGCCAGCTCACCACCGACAGTGGGCACGCAGTATTTT
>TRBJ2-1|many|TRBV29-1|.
CSVEQGFEQFF
TGCAGCGTTGAACAGGGGTTTGAGCAGTTCTTC
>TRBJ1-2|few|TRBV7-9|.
CASRGENYGYTF
TGTGCCAGCCGCGGGGAGAACTATGGCTACACCTTC
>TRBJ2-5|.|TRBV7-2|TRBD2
CASSVAPGLAGQETQYF
TGTGCCAGCAGCGTAGCCCCGGGACTAGCGGGCCAAGAGACCCAGTACTTC
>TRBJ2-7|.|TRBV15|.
CATSRLGSHEQYF
TGTGCCACCTCCAGGCTTGGGAGCCACGAGCAGTACTTC
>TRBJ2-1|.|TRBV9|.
CASSVQGTNEQFF
TGTGCCAGCAGCGTACAGGGTACCAATGAGCAGTTCTTC
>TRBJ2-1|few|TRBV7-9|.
CASSLGTAGRGNEQFF
TGTGCCAGCAGCCTCGGTACCGCGGGACGAGGCAATGAGCAGTTCTTC
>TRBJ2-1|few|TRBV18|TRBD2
CASSRTSGMQHEQFF
TGTGCCAGCTCACGGACTAGCGGGATGCAACATGAGCAGTTCTTC
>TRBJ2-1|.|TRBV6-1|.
CASREQGGNEQFF
TGTGCCAGCAGGGAACAGGGTGGTAATGAGCAGTTCTTC
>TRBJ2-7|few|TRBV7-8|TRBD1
CASSPTGTGAYEQYF
TGTGCCAGCAGCCCGACCGGGACAGGGGCCTACGAGCAGTACTTC
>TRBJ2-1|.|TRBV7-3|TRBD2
CASSPLAGGPYEQFF
TGTGCCAGCAGCCCTCTAGCGGGAGGGCCATATGAGCAGTTCTTC
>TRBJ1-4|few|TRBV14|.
CASSQEVSEKLFF
TGTGCCAGCAGCCAAGAAGTCAGTGAAAAACTGTTTTTT
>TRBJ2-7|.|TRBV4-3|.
CASSQGIQYEQYF
TGCGCCAGCAGCCAAGGAATCCAGTACGAGCAGTACTTC
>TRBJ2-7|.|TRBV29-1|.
CSGGQDSYEQYF
TGCAGCGGTGGTCAGGACTCCTACGAGCAGTACTTC
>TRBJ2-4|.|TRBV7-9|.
CASSLDSAGNIQYF
TGTGCCAGCAGCTTAGACTCCGCGGGAAACATTCAGTACTTC
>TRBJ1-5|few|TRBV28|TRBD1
CASSLGDRANDQPQHF
TGTGCCAGCAGTTTAGGGGACAGGGCGAACGATCAGCCCCAGCATTTT
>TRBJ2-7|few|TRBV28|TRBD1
CASRTPGQGAYEQYF
TGTGCCAGCAGGACCCCGGGACAGGGGGCCTACGAGCAGTACTTC
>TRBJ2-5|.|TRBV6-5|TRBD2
CASSETSGSGTQYF
TGTGCCAGCAGTGAGACTAGCGGGAGCGGGACCCAGTACTTC
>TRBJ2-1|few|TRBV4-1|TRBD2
CASSQISGRAYNEQFF
TGCGCCAGCAGCCAAATAAGCGGGAGAGCCTACAATGAGCAGTTCTTC
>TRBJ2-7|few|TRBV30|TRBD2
CAWSPGLARDEQYF
TGTGCCTGGAGTCCAGGACTAGCGCGGGACGAGCAGTACTTC
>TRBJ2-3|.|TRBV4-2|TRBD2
CASSQDPASGADTQYF
TGTGCCAGCAGCCAAGATCCGGCTAGCGGAGCAGATACGCAGTATTTT
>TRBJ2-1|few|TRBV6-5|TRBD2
CATSPGLAYNEQFF
TGTGCCACCTCTCCGGGACTAGCGTACAATGAGCAGTTCTTC
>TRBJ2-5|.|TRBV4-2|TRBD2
CASSQASGREKETQYF
TGTGCCAGCAGCCAAGCCAGCGGGAGAGAGAAAGAGACCCAGTACTTC
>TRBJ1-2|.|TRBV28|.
CASTGGYGYTF
TGTGCCAGCACCGGGGGCTATGGCTACACCTTC
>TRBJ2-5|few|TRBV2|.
CASSWTAETQYF
TGTGCCAGCAGCTGGACAGCCGAGACCCAGTACTTC
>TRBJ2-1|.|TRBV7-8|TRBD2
CASSLVVGLAGGEQFF
TGTGCCAGCAGCTTAGTGGTGGGACTAGCGGGAGGTGAGCAGTTCTTC
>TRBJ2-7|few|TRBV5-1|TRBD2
CASSALTSGISYEQYF
TGCGCCAGCAGCGCCCTGACTAGCGGGATCTCCTACGAGCAGTACTTC
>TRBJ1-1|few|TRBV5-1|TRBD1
CASSLAPGTGNTEAFF
TGCGCCAGCAGCTTGGCCCCCGGGACAGGGAACACTGAAGCTTTCTTT
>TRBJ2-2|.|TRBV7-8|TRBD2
CASSLRLGLAVGSGELFF
TGTGCCAGCAGCTTACGTCTTGGGCTAGCGGTAGGGTCCGGGGAGCTGTTTTTT
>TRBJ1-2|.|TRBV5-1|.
CASSLSGGGYTF
TGCGCCAGCAGCTTATCAGGTGGTGGCTACACCTTC
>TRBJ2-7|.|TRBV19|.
CASSILRGRNYEQYF
TGTGCCAGTAGTATTCTCAGGGGCCGAAACTACGAGCAGTACTTC
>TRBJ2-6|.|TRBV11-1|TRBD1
CASSARQGRPTGANVLTF
TGTGCCAGCAGCGCGAGACAGGGGCGCCCTACTGGGGCCAACGTCCTGACTTTC
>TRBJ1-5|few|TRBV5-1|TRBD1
CASSPGQYSNQPQHF
TGCGCCAGCAGCCCGGGACAGTATAGCAATCAGCCCCAGCATTTT
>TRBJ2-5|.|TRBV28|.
CASSLRAGRRGQETQYF
TGTGCCAGCAGTTTACGTGCGGGACGGAGGGGACAAGAGACCCAGTACTTC
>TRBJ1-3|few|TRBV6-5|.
CASSSQGNTIYF
TGTGCCAGCAGTTCCCAGGGAAACACCATATATTTT
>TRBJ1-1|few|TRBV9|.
CASSVVPGTNTEAFF
TGTGCCAGCAGCGTAGTCCCAGGGACAAACACTGAAGCTTTCTTT
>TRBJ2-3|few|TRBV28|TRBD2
CASSYRDYQSGDTQYF
TGTGCCAGCAGTTACCGGGACTACCAATCAGGGGATACGCAGTATTTT
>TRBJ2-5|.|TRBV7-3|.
CASSLTGGQETQYF
TGTGCCAGCAGCTTAACTGGGGGGCAAGAGACCCAGTACTTC
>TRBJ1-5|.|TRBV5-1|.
CASSFAGSGQPQHF
TGCGCCAGCAGCTTCGCGGGATCGGGTCAGCCCCAGCATTTT
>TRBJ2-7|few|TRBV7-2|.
CASSGGSRREQYF
TGTGCCAGCAGCGGGGGCAGCAGGCGTGAGCAGTACTTC
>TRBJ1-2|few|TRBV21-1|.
CASSKAPTGRGYTF
TGTGCCAGCAGCAAAGCGCCCACAGGACGGGGCTACACCTTC
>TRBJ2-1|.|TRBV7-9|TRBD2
CASSLGLAGGQEQFF
TGTGCCAGCAGCTTAGGACTAGCGGGAGGGCAGGAGCAGTTCTTC
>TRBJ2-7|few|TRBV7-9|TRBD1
CASSLVGTGGGSSYEQYF
TGTGCCAGCAGCTTAGTTGGTACAGGGGGCGGGAGCTCCTACGAGCAGTACTTC
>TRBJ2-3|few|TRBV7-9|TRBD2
CASSTTSGRAKSPVGTQYF
TGTGCCAGCAGCACCACTAGCGGGAGGGCCAAATCCCCCGTAGGAACGCAGTATTTT
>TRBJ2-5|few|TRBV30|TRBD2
CAYGRASGETQYF
TGTGCCTACGGGAGGGCCTCGGGGGAGACCCAGTACTTC